This T cell receptor (beta chain) was recorded in a study of CD8 T cells in ankylosing spondylitis. Whole-study findings and limits: CD8+ cells made up the disease-linked clones, which were relatively rare in peripheral blood. Ankylosing spondylitis blood appeared to be characterized by a TCR beta motif of eight highly homologous variants. Previously reported in reactive arthritis synovial fluid and blood were some of the motif variants.

Deletions cut 5 bases from V and 0 bases from J, with 21 bases between. This CDR3 has 18 amino acids. Germline V CDR1 and CDR2: KGHDR, SFDVKD. This clonotype has a handful of counts. The antigen is not known. One entry per CDR3 protein results from TCRdb running MiXCR on the 5' RACE reads. The sample includes approximately 150,000 distinct CDR3 sequences, 25% to 35% of them seen just once. The gene calls are TRBV24-1 and TRBJ2-5; possible D gene TRBD2, 6 bases. Sequenced input: synovial fluid, either unsorted or a sorted T cell fraction (not recorded which). The sequence came from a male donor with ankylosing spondylitis. The CDR3 spells CATSAKDPGRTYQETQYF. Here the CDR3 DNA reads TGTGCCACCAGTGCCAAGGATCCGGGGAGGACCTACCAAGAGACCCAGTACTTC.